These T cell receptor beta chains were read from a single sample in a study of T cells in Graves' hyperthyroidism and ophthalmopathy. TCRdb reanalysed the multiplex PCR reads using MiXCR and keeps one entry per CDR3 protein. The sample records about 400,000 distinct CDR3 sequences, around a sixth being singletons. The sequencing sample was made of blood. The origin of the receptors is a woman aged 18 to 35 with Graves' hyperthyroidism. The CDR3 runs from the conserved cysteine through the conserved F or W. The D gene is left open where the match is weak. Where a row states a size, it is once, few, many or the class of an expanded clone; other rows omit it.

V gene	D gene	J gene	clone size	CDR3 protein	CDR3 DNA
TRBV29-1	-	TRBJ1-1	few	CSAAGLGNTEAFF	TGCAGCGCGGCCGGGTTAGGGAACACTGAAGCTTTCTTT
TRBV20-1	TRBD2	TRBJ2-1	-	CSARGPSGRSTGQFF	TGCAGTGCTAGAGGGCCCAGCGGGAGGTCTACGGGGCAGTTCTTC
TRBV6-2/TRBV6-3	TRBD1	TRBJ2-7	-	CASSYSTGDRVDYEQYF	TGTGCCAGCAGTTACTCGACGGGCGACAGGGTCGACTACGAGCAGTACTTC
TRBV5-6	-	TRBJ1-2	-	CASSSSTDGYTF	TGTGCCAGCAGCTCCTCTACAGATGGCTACACCTTC
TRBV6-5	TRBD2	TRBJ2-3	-	CASSSPTSGRGPPSTDTQYF	TGTGCCAGCAGTTCTCCGACTAGCGGGAGGGGCCCGCCTAGCACAGATACGCAGTATTTT
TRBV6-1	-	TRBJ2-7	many	CASSEGRNPLNEQYF	TGTGCCAGCAGTGAAGGTCGTAACCCTCTGAACGAGCAGTACTTC
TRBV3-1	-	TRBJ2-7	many	CASSPLRAPGEQYF	TGTGCCAGCAGCCCCTTGCGGGCCCCTGGAGAGCAGTACTTC
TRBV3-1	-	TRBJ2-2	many	CASSQGGIVTGELFF	TGTGCCAGCAGCCAAGGGGGGATTGTCACCGGGGAGCTGTTTTTT
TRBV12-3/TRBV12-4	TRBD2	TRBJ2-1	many	CASKGAGGLYNEQFF	TGTGCCAGCAAAGGAGCGGGGGGACTCTACAATGAGCAGTTCTTC
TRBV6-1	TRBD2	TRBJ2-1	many	CASSARTSGGNEQFF	TGTGCCAGCAGTGCCCGGACTAGCGGTGGGAACGAGCAGTTCTTC
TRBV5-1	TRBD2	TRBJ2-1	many	CASSSYLAGVPYSYNEQFF	TGCGCCAGCAGCTCGTACCTAGCGGGAGTCCCCTACTCCTACAATGAGCAGTTCTTC
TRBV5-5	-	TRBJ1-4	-	CASSLGRANEKLFF	TGTGCCAGCAGCTTGGGGCGAGCTAATGAAAAACTGTTTTTT
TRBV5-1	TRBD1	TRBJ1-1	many	CASSFGQGIIFGTEAFF	TGCGCCAGCAGCTTCGGACAGGGGATTATCTTCGGCACTGAAGCTTTCTTT
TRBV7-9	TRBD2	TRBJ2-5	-	CASSSPPGGSQETQYF	TGTGCCAGCAGCTCCCCGCCGGGGGGTTCTCAAGAGACCCAGTACTTC
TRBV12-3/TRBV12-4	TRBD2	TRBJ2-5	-	CASSAHGGGRPQYF	TGTGCCAGCAGCGCCCACGGCGGGGGACGGCCCCAGTACTTC
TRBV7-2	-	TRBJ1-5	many	CASSSNPQGQPQHF	TGTGCCAGCAGCTCAAACCCTCAGGGTCAGCCCCAGCATTTT
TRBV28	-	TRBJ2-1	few	CASSPGLQGRQFF	TGTGCCAGCAGTCCCGGACTGCAGGGGAGGCAGTTCTTC
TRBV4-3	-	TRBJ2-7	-	CASSHSVGDYEQYF	TGCGCCAGCAGCCACTCCGTAGGGGATTACGAGCAGTACTTC
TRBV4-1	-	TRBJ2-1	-	CASSRLPGNEQFF	TGCGCCAGCAGCCGACTTCCTGGTAATGAGCAGTTCTTC